Given below is one T cell receptor (beta chain) in context. The antigen it binds to is not known. Per-base quality was not reported, and no clone a single base away is much larger than it. Genomic DNA was isolated from the sorted cells so that the TCRbeta CDR3 region could be sequenced. TCRbeta CDR3 regions were sequenced using the immunoSEQ Assay. TCRdb provides this immuneACCESS table in a form limited to in-frame rearrangements. Some clones are lacking; in checked studies, under half of them reflect an unresolved V gene, and why the rest are absent is not known. A total of about 61,000 clones appear in this sample, under 90% of them only once. The ten biggest clones cover approximately 0.57% of the sample. The data are from a study of OX40 agonist ivuxolimab in advanced cancers. Background for the entire study: The costimulatory receptor OX40 (CD134) was targeted by ivuxolimab, a fully human IgG2 agonistic monoclonal antibody. Intravenous ivuxolimab was administered to patients every 2 weeks at six dose levels: 0.01, 0.1, 0.3, 1.5, 3 and 10 mg/kg. Peripheral TCRbeta sequencing was intended to test whether TCR sequence diversity was altered and clonal T-cell expansion was caused by ivuxolimab. Patients were allowed to have had prior anti-PD-1, anti-PD-L1 or anti-CTLA-4 therapy, and more than 35% of the dose-escalation patients had been treated with checkpoint inhibitors. Of the approximately 50 dose-escalation patients, hepatocellular carcinoma was present in around 19, melanoma in approximately 15, renal cell carcinoma in 9 and head and neck cancer in 9. Three dose-escalation patients achieved partial responses, one with hepatocellular carcinoma and two with cutaneous melanoma. The paper reports the monotherapy dose-escalation portion (N ≈ 50 patients) of the phase I ivuxolimab trial. In the dose-escalation cohort, 65% to 85% of patients were male, and the mean age was roughly 56 years with a range of roughly 20 to 80. Overall study results and their limits: At doses of 0.1 to 3.0 mg/kg, clonal expansion of both CD4+ and CD8+ blood T cells was observed from baseline to week 6. After ivuxolimab, expanded clones were on average more numerous among CD8+ T cells than among CD4+ T cells. In the 0.1-3.0 mg/kg groups, partial responders had among the lowest normalized peripheral clonal expansion, particularly in CD8+ T cells. The antigen specificity of the peripheral T cells that underwent clonal expansion was not determined. Low levels of normalized T-cell clonal expansion were also seen in some patients who did not respond.

The trial excluded patients who had a history of autoimmune disease or who were on systemic immunosuppression. Peripheral blood for TCR sequencing was collected from all dose cohorts at baseline, on cycle 4 day 1, and on cycle 7 day 1. Samples were obtained from an open-label, multicenter, first-in-human phase I dose-escalation trial of ivuxolimab. Adults with locally advanced or metastatic head and neck squamous cell, hepatocellular, melanoma or renal cell carcinoma were enrolled in the trial. Before TCR sequencing, CD4+ and CD8+ T cells were separately sorted from peripheral blood. The clonotype was recovered from an adult with an advanced solid tumor such as melanoma, head and neck, liver or kidney cancer. This specimen was CD4+ or CD8+ T cells sorted from blood, taken in a trial of the OX40 agonist ivuxolimab.

The bases read TGTGCCAGTAGTATAGGCCTCGGACAGGGGCTTGGAGAGACCCAGTACTTC. This sequence encodes CASSIGLGQGLGETQYF. The chain is encoded by TRBV19 joined to TRBJ2-5; 9 junctional bases match TRBD1. V is trimmed back by 1 base and J by 4 bases, and the junction contains 10 bases that no gene match accounts for. The CDR3 sequence holds 17 residues, the cysteine and phenylalanine included. This entry keeps only the CDR3 DNA: 51 bases, framed from base 1. The germline V gene (reference sequence) sets CDR1 to LNHDA and CDR2 to SQIVND.